These 25 T cell receptor beta chains were sequenced from one sample in a study of blood T cell repertoires in COVID-19. Produced via immunoSEQ multiplex PCR; TCRdb's table is partial and in-frame only. The sample lists more than 250,000 clones, around 90% seen once, with 1.5% to 2% in the top ten. The sample taken for sequencing was PBMCs or T cells enriched from blood (not recorded which). These receptors originate from a woman between 18 and 29 years old with acute COVID-19.

This clone came up once. This chain links TRBV5-1 with TRBJ2-7, with a possible D match to TRBD1 (6 bases). The germline V gene has CDR1 SGHRS and CDR2 YFSETQ. With 0 bases removed from V and 0 bases from J, the gap between germline ends came to 10 bases. This CDR3 comprises 15 residues. The CDR3 region is CASSLAGVSSYEQYF. The CDR3 DNA reads TGCGCCAGCAGCTTGGCAGGGGTGAGCTCCTACGAGCAGTACTTC.

This rearrangement joins TRBV27 to TRBJ2-2, with D possibly TRBD2 on 6 matching bases. Germline lookup yields CDR1 MNHEY and CDR2 SMNVEV (reference sequence). This CDR3 is built from 15 residues. V shed 6 bases and J shed 4 bases, with 15 bases lying between them. CDR3 residues: CASSRLSGITGELFF. CDR3 DNA sequence: TGTGCCAGCAGCCGCCTTAGCGGCATCACCGGGGAGCTGTTTTTT.

CDR3 in DNA: TGCGCCAGCAGCCAAGGAGACGGAGCGGGAGTAATCTACGAGCAGTACTTC. Its translation: CASSQGDGAGVIYEQYF. The chain joins TRBV4-1 to TRBJ2-7, with 8 bases identical to TRBD2. The length of the CDR3 is 17 residues. Germline V gives CDR1 MGHRA, CDR2 YSYEKL. The ends lost 1 base at V and 3 bases at J; junction bases unmatched: 11.

CDR3 sequence: CASSHSYEQYF. In DNA form, the CDR3 reads TGTGCCAGCAGCCACTCCTACGAGCAGTACTTC. This chain connects TRBV7-2 to TRBJ2-7; no reliable D call. Trimming stripped 5 bases from V and 0 bases from J, with 2 bases between. There are 11 residues in the CDR3. Germline loops: CDR1 SGHTA, CDR2 FQGNSA.

This chain links TRBV19 with TRBJ2-1; 9 bases map to TRBD1. CDR1 is LNHDA and CDR2 is SQIVND in the germline V gene (reference sequence). The CDR3 has 14 amino acids. Trimming took 10 bases from V and 7 from J; bases not matched to a gene: 11. The CDR3 coding sequence is TGTGCCACTACTTCGACAGGGGGAGGGAATGAGCAGTTCTTC. Protein: CATTSTGGGNEQFF.

The J gene is TRBJ2-1, the V gene TRBV11-2, with 10 bases aligning to TRBD2. V shed 3 bases, J shed 2 bases, and the junction held 7 bases outside the gene matches. Germline-derived CDR1 and CDR2 are SGHAT and FQNNGV. CDR3 length equals 17 residues. The CDR3 loop is CASSFNLAGETYNEQFF. The CDR3 DNA follows: TGTGCCAGCAGCTTTAACCTAGCGGGAGAGACCTACAATGAGCAGTTCTTC.

CDR3 nucleotide sequence: TGTGCTAGTGGTTTGACTAGCGGGGTGACCTACGAGCAGTACTTC. Amino acid sequence: CASGLTSGVTYEQYF. The chain has TRBV12-5 and TRBJ2-7; 10 bases match TRBD2. The trim removed 2 bases at V and 2 bases at J, leaving 3 bases unmatched. There are 15 residues in the CDR3. Per the germline V gene, CDR1 is LGHNT and CDR2 is FRNRAP. Drawing the rest from reference TRBV12-5 and TRBJ2-7, the complete variable domain is DARVTQTPRHKVTEMGQEVTMRCQPILGHNTVFWYRQTMMQGLELLAYFRNRAPLDDSGMPKDRFSAEMPDATLATLKIQPSEPRDSAVYFCASGLTSGVTYEQYFGPGTRLTVT.

The chain employs TRBV11-2 and TRBJ2-3; D is ambiguous. Trimming took off 6 bases at V and 0 bases at J, with 4 bases between the two ends. Germline CDR1 and CDR2: SGHAT and FQNNGV. The CDR3 contains 12 residues. CDR3 loop: CASRLSTDTQYF. The DNA for the CDR3 is TGTGCCAGCAGACTCAGCACAGATACGCAGTATTTT. Looking up the rest from reference TRBV11-2 and TRBJ2-3 gives the full variable domain: EAGVAQSPRYKIIEKRQSVAFWCNPISGHATLYWYQQILGQGPKLLIQFQNNGVVDDSQLPKDRFSAERLKGVDSTLKIQPAKLEDSAVYLCASRLSTDTQYFGPGTRLTVL.

The chain uses TRBV19 and TRBJ1-1, with a weak D call TRBD1 (6 bases). Between the trimmed V and J ends, which lost 8 bases and 2 bases, there was a span of 15 bases. The V gene's germline CDR1 is LNHDA and CDR2 SQIVND (reference sequence). This CDR3 contains 14 residues. The CDR3 DNA sequence: TGTGCCAGTGGGGCGTCAGGGGTTAACACTGAAGCTTTCTTT. It codes for CASGASGVNTEAFF.

CDR3 nucleotide sequence: TGTGCCACCAGTGATGGACTAGCGACTACGCCTTACAATGAGCAGTTCTTC. Amino acid sequence: CATSDGLATTPYNEQFF. The rearrangement links TRBV24-1 to TRBJ2-1, with 9 positions matching TRBD2. Germline CDR1 KGHDR, CDR2 SFDVKD. Losses at the gene ends were 3 bases for V and 4 bases for J; bases not matched to a gene: 9. The CDR3 consists of 17 residues.

The J gene is TRBJ2-3, the V gene TRBV27; possible D gene TRBD1, 5 bases. CDR3 length equals 16 residues. The germline CDR1 and CDR2 sequences are MNHEY and SMNVEV (reference sequence). The V end was cut by 10 bases, the J end by 1 base, with 21 bases between. The CDR3 DNA follows: TGTGCCACCAGGTTACAAGGGGCCGGTCGCACAGATACGCAGTATTTT. Translated, it gives CATRLQGAGRTDTQYF.

The genes are TRBV10-2 and TRBJ2-7; D is undetermined. Deletions cut 2 bases from V and 3 bases from J, with 8 bases between. Per the germline V gene, CDR1 is WSHSY and CDR2 is SAAADI. The CDR3 runs to 13 residues. CDR3 protein: CASSETDYYEQYF. The DNA of the CDR3 is TGCGCCAGCAGTGAGACAGATTACTACGAGCAGTACTTC.

The rearrangement links TRBV9 to TRBJ2-3, with 7 nucleotides matching TRBD2. Looked up from germline, CDR1 is SGDLS and CDR2 is YYNGEE. V shed 4 bases and J 3 bases; nucleotides not matched to a gene: 11. The CDR3 consists of 16 residues. The CDR3 sequence: CASSRQSGGRTDTQYF. DNA of the CDR3: TGTGCCAGCAGCCGACAATCGGGCGGGAGAACAGATACGCAGTATTTT. Drawing the rest from reference TRBV9 and TRBJ2-3, the complete variable domain is DSGVTQTPKHLITATGQRVTLRCSPRSGDLSVYWYQQSLDQGLQFLIQYYNGEERAKGNILERFSAQQFPDLHSELNLSSLELGDSALYFCASSRQSGGRTDTQYFGPGTRLTVL.

In its sample, this clone was seen once. The chain recombines TRBV30 with TRBJ2-7, with TRBD2 identical over 8 bases. CDR3 length: 14 amino acids. Germline values: CDR1 GTSNPN, CDR2 SVGIG (reference sequence). The V gene end was trimmed by 0 bases and the J gene end by 5 bases; junction bases not matched to a gene: 6. The CDR3 DNA is TGTGCCTGGAGTGTACCGGGACTAGTTAACGAGCAGTACTTC. It translates to CAWSVPGLVNEQYF.

The rearrangement links TRBV5-6 to TRBJ2-4, with 7 positions matching TRBD2. CDR1 SGHDT and CDR2 YYEEEE come from the germline V gene. V shed 0 bases and J 15 bases; nucleotides not matched to a gene: 3. This CDR3 has 11 amino acids. CDR3 DNA: TGTGCCAGCAGCTTGGAGACTAGCACGTACTTC. It codes for CASSLETSTYF.

The CDR3 sequence is CASSPSSVNSYEQYF. The CDR3 DNA sequence: TGTGCCAGCAGTCCCTCTAGCGTCAACTCCTACGAGCAGTACTTC. The chain has TRBV7-2 and TRBJ2-7, with TRBD2 as a possible D gene (6 bases). Per the germline V gene, CDR1 is SGHTA and CDR2 is FQGNSA. This CDR3 comprises 15 residues. V shed 6 bases and J shed 0 bases, with 15 bases lying between them.

The chain recombines TRBV28 with TRBJ1-3; D remains unclear. The germline gives CDR1 MDHEN, CDR2 SYDVKM. This CDR3 has 13 residues. V lost 6 bases and J lost 4, with 10 bases in between. Here the CDR3 reads CASSSTTGNTIYF. CDR3 bases: TGTGCCAGCAGCTCTACTACGGGAAACACCATATATTTT.

This chain uses TRBV25-1 with TRBJ2-5; the match to TRBD1 covers 8 bases. The germline CDR1 and CDR2 sequences are MGHDK and SYGVNS. The CDR3 covers 15 residues. Trimming at V came to 5 bases and at J to 4 bases, leaving 9 bases not matched to a gene. The DNA for the CDR3 is TGTGCCAGCAGTAGGGGTACAGGGGGGATAGAGACCCAGTACTTC. It encodes CASSRGTGGIETQYF.

This chain uses TRBV13 with TRBJ1-4; D gene unclear. Trimming shortened V by 6 bases and J by 3 bases, and 8 bases separated the two germline ends. Per the germline V gene, CDR1 is PRHDT and CDR2 is FYEKMQ (reference sequence). The CDR3 covers 13 residues. CDR3 residues: CASRTGSNEKLFF. The CDR3 DNA sequence: TGTGCCAGCAGGACGGGGTCTAATGAAAAACTGTTTTTT.

This clone appeared once. V and J are TRBV28 and TRBJ2-4; 8 bases map to TRBD1. The V segment lost 3 bases and the J segment 2 bases; nucleotides outside the gene matches: 6. The CDR3 length is 16 residues. The V gene's germline CDR1 is MDHEN and CDR2 SYDVKM. In DNA, the CDR3 is TGTGCCAGCAGTTTCGGGGACAGGTGGCCCAAAAACATTCAGTACTTC. Translation gives CASSFGDRWPKNIQYF.

This sequence joins TRBV6-5 and TRBJ1-6; no firm D call. Germline V gives CDR1 MNHEY, CDR2 SVGAGI. Trimming took 5 bases from V and 3 from J, leaving 11 bases between them. CDR3 length: 15 amino acids. The CDR3 loop is CASSPDGSYNSPLHF. CDR3 sequence (DNA): TGTGCCAGCAGTCCGGACGGGAGCTATAATTCACCCCTCCACTTT.

The chain couples TRBV10-3 to TRBJ1-2, with a weak D call TRBD1 (5 bases). Germline V lookup: CDR1 ENHRY, CDR2 SYGVKD. CDR3 length: 14 amino acids. Trimming pared 5 bases from V and 1 base from J, leaving 11 bases between. CDR3: CAISPDRNNYGYTF. The CDR3 coding sequence is TGTGCCATCAGTCCCGACAGAAATAACTATGGCTACACCTTC.

This chain connects TRBV9 to TRBJ2-2; D gene unclear. The CDR3 is made up of 15 amino acids. V lost 3 bases to trimming and J lost 0 bases, with 9 bases between them. The V gene's germline CDR1 is SGDLS and CDR2 YYNGEE. CDR3 residues: CASSGAVANTGELFF. The CDR3 bases are TGTGCCAGCAGCGGTGCAGTGGCGAACACCGGGGAGCTGTTTTTT.

The V and J genes are TRBV11-2 and TRBJ2-2; 8 bases line up with TRBD2. CDR3 length equals 15 residues. V lost 6 bases, J lost 4 bases, and 7 bases stayed unmatched. Germline V lookup: CDR1 SGHAT, CDR2 FQNNGV. CDR3 residues: CASRRERESTGELFF. As DNA, the CDR3 is TGTGCCAGCAGGAGAGAGCGGGAGAGCACCGGGGAGCTGTTTTTT.

In this sample, this clone turned up once. This chain connects TRBV30 to TRBJ2-1; TRBD2 agrees at 9 bases. The CDR3 is made up of 15 amino acids. Germline values: CDR1 GTSNPN, CDR2 SVGIG (reference sequence). V lost 0 bases, J lost 4 bases, and 4 bases stayed unmatched. The CDR3 DNA is TGTGCCTGGAGTGTACAACTAGCGGGTTACAATGAGCAGTTCTTC. Its translation is CAWSVQLAGYNEQFF.